The next 26 T cell receptor beta chains were all read from a single sample in a study of T cell responses to AZD1222 COVID-19 vaccine. Assay: immunoSEQ multiplex PCR; the TCRdb copy retains only in-frame clones and omits some. This table holds roughly 70,000 clones, about 85% found once. This specimen was peripheral blood, taken on day 0 of AZD1222 vaccination. These TCRs come from an adult in good health.

This chain joins TRBV19 and TRBJ1-5; D possibly corresponds to TRBD1 (6 bases). The germline CDR1 and CDR2 sequences are LNHDA and SQIVND (reference sequence). Trimming cost V 7 bases and J 6 bases, with 13 bases left between them. There are 13 residues in the CDR3. Written as DNA, the CDR3 is TGTGCCAGTACAGACAGGATGGGTCAGCCCCAGCATTTT. This codes for CASTDRMGQPQHF.

This clone was seen a single time. This same CDR3 is encoded by further DNA sequences in the sample. This chain connects TRBV7-9 to TRBJ1-2; TRBD1 might be the D (6 bases). Germline V gene data show CDR1 as SEHNR and CDR2 as FQNEAQ (reference sequence). Between the trimmed V and J ends, which lost 5 bases and 4 bases, there was a span of 11 bases. This CDR3 spans 13 amino acids. The CDR3 DNA reads TGTGCCAGCAGCCTGGACAGCCTCTATGGCTACACCTTC. It yields the protein CASSLDSLYGYTF.

This chain connects TRBV2 to TRBJ2-1; D gene ambiguous. The CDR3 runs 14 residues. Trimming removed 10 bases from V and 7 bases from J, with 20 bases in between. From germline, CDR1 is SNHLY and CDR2 FYNNEI. The CDR3 reads CAISLVLPRNEQFF. In DNA, the CDR3 is TGTGCCATTTCCCTGGTCCTTCCTCGTAATGAGCAGTTCTTC.

V gene TRBV5-1 combines with J gene TRBJ2-2; 7 nucleotides line up with TRBD2. V was clipped by 2 bases and J by 4 bases; unmatched bases: 2. CDR1 is SGHRS, CDR2 YFSETQ, per germline. The CDR3 contains 14 residues. CDR3 bases: TGCGCCAGCAGCTTAGGGAGGGGCACCGGGGAGCTGTTTTTT. It encodes CASSLGRGTGELFF.

This clone was recorded only once. The chain recombines TRBV2 with TRBJ1-2, with 7 bases fitting TRBD1. Germline lookup yields CDR1 SNHLY and CDR2 FYNNEI. This CDR3 is built from 14 residues. V lost 5 bases and J lost 7; bases outside the gene matches: 10. The CDR3 DNA follows: TGTGCCAGCAGTTATAGACAGGGATTTTCTGGCTACACCTTC. Protein product: CASSYRQGFSGYTF.

The chain recombines TRBV19 with TRBJ1-1; possibly TRBD1 for D (5 bases). This CDR3 comprises 13 residues. The V gene lost 11 bases and the J gene lost 3 bases, with 16 bases spanning the gap. The germline V gene encodes CDR1 LNHDA and CDR2 SQIVND (reference sequence). The CDR3 here is CAVQGLYDTEAFF. The CDR3, as DNA: TGTGCCGTCCAGGGTTTGTACGACACTGAAGCTTTCTTT.

The rearrangement links TRBV18 to TRBJ2-7, with 7 bases matching TRBD1. V trimming: 3 bases; J trimming: 5 bases; junction bases outside the gene matches: 7. The CDR3 has 14 residues. The germline V gene encodes CDR1 KGHSH and CDR2 LQKENI. The CDR3 reads CASSPGQVSNEQYF. The CDR3 DNA reads TGTGCCAGCTCACCCGGACAGGTTTCAAACGAGCAGTACTTC. Full variable domain (missing parts from reference TRBV18 and TRBJ2-7): NAGVMQNPRHLVRRRGQEARLRCSPMKGHSHVYWYRQLPEEGLKFMVYLQKENIIDESGMPKERFSAEFPKEGPSILRIQQVVRGDSAAYFCASSPGQVSNEQYFGPGTRLTVT.

V is TRBV27 and J is TRBJ1-6; 8 bases agree with TRBD1. From germline, CDR1 is MNHEY and CDR2 SMNVEV (reference sequence). The CDR3 is 14 amino acids. V shed 8 bases and J 7 bases; nucleotides not matched to a gene: 7. The CDR3 is CASADRGGNSPLHF. The CDR3 DNA follows: TGTGCCAGCGCCGACAGGGGAGGAAATTCACCCCTCCACTTT.

J is TRBJ2-3 and V is TRBV5-5; D gene unclear. Trimming took 3 bases from V and 4 from J, leaving 6 bases between them. CDR3 length: 12 residues. From germline, CDR1 is SGHKS and CDR2 YYEKEE (reference sequence). CDR3 in DNA: TGTGCCAGCAGCTCGGACGCAGATACGCAGTATTTT. Translation: CASSSDADTQYF.

V and J are TRBV27 and TRBJ2-7; 7 bases are shared with TRBD1. The CDR3 is 16 residues long. The germline CDR1 and CDR2 sequences are MNHEY and SMNVEV (reference sequence). V was pared by 0 bases and J by 2 bases, with 7 bases of the junction left unmatched. CDR3 coding DNA: TGTGCCAGCAGTTTATCTCGGGACAGTTTCGCCTACGAGCAGTACTTC. Translated: CASSLSRDSFAYEQYF.

CDR3 protein: CASSQGQGSYGYTF. As DNA, the CDR3 is TGCGCCAGCAGCCAGGGACAGGGCAGCTATGGCTACACCTTC. The gene calls are TRBV4-1 and TRBJ1-2; TRBD1 aligns across 9 bases. With 3 bases clipped from V and 4 bases from J, the junction kept 3 bases outside the gene matches. Looked up from germline, CDR1 is MGHRA and CDR2 is YSYEKL. The CDR3 runs 14 residues.

To note about this clone: Distinct nucleotide sequences in the sample also encode this CDR3. The chain has TRBV4-1 and TRBJ2-7; a weak D match, TRBD1 (5 bases). There are 13 residues in the CDR3. Germline CDR1 reads MGHRA; CDR2 reads YSYEKL. Trimming cost V 4 bases and J 3 bases, with 10 bases left between them. Written as DNA, the CDR3 is TGCGCCAGCAGCCCCAACAGGATCTACGAGCAGTACTTC. Protein sequence: CASSPNRIYEQYF.

A note on this clone: The sample holds other DNA sequences that translate to the same CDR3. This chain joins TRBV6-1 and TRBJ2-5, with 11 bases fitting TRBD2. Germline V gene sequence: CDR1 MNHNS, CDR2 SASEGT. The J segment lost 2 bases and the V segment lost 2 bases, leaving 1 base of the junction unmatched. The CDR3 spans 15 residues. The CDR3 nucleotides are TGTGCCAGCAGTGAATTAGCGGGGGGGCAAGAGACCCAGTACTTC. Translation gives CASSELAGGQETQYF.

The chain has TRBV5-1 and TRBJ1-4; tentative D call: TRBD1 (6 bases). Germline CDR1 and CDR2: SGHRS and YFSETQ. The CDR3 covers 17 residues. Deletions cut 2 bases from V and 3 bases from J, with 17 bases between. The CDR3 region is CASSLQGRRAANEKLFF. The CDR3 coding sequence is TGCGCCAGCAGCTTACAGGGTAGGCGGGCGGCTAATGAAAAACTGTTTTTT.

The table lists this clone with a few counts. The chain has TRBV10-3 and TRBJ1-2, with D possibly TRBD1 on 6 matching bases. This CDR3 is 16 amino acids long. V dropped 10 bases and J dropped 0 bases, with 21 bases sitting between them. CDR1 is ENHRY, CDR2 SYGVKD, per germline. The CDR3 loop is CATNGGAILANYGYTF. CDR3 coding DNA: TGTGCCACCAACGGGGGCGCGATCCTCGCTAACTATGGCTACACCTTC.

V gene TRBV6-5 combines with J gene TRBJ2-3; no clear D gene. V was shortened by 2 bases and J by 1 base, with 4 bases between the two germline ends. The CDR3 is 13 residues long. In germline, CDR1 is MNHEY, CDR2 SVGAGI. The CDR3 coding sequence is TGTGCCAGCAGTTACCGCGGCACAGATACGCAGTATTTT. The encoded protein is CASSYRGTDTQYF.

This rearrangement joins TRBV6-2 or TRBV6-3 to TRBJ2-7; TRBD2 aligns across 11 bases. The CDR3 has 17 amino acids. V gave up 1 base and J gave up 3 bases; unmatched junction bases: 8. Germline values: CDR1 MNHEY, CDR2 SVGEGT. CDR3 nucleotides: TGTGCCAGCAGTTACTGGGCTAGCGGGGGGCTGGACTACGAGCAGTACTTC. Translation gives CASSYWASGGLDYEQYF.

The J gene is TRBJ2-2, the V gene TRBV9, with 13 bases aligning to TRBD2. Unmatched junction bases numbered 5, after V lost 0 bases and J lost 6 bases. This CDR3 is 17 amino acids long. Per the germline V gene, CDR1 is SGDLS and CDR2 is YYNGEE. CDR3 in amino acids: CASSVGEGLAGAGELFF. CDR3 sequence (DNA): TGTGCCAGCAGCGTAGGAGAAGGACTAGCGGGGGCCGGGGAGCTGTTTTTT.

The chain is built from TRBV11-3 and TRBJ2-1; the D call may be TRBD1 or TRBD2 (5 bases each). The CDR3 has 15 residues. V dropped 5 bases and J dropped 7 bases, with 18 bases sitting between them. The V gene's germline CDR1 is SGHNT and CDR2 YENEEA. CDR3 region: CASSPGEGYDNEQFF. The CDR3 DNA is TGTGCCAGCAGCCCCGGTGAGGGGTACGATAATGAGCAGTTCTTC.

This clone was observed a single time. The chain combines TRBV6-4 with TRBJ2-1; 9 bases are a match to TRBD2. CDR1 is MRHNA and CDR2 is SNTAGT in the germline V gene. The CDR3 length is 11 residues. Losses at the gene ends were 8 bases for V and 10 bases for J; bases not matched to a gene: 3. In DNA form, the CDR3 reads TGTGCCAGCCGCCTAGCGGGGGAGCAGTTCTTC. Translating gives CASRLAGEQFF.

This sequence joins TRBV7-9 and TRBJ1-2; TRBD1 is a possible D gene (6 bases). CDR1 and CDR2 from the germline V gene are SEHNR and FQNEAQ (reference sequence). The CDR3 is made up of 15 amino acids. Trimming left V 5 bases short and J 2 bases short, with 15 bases between. Written as DNA, the CDR3 is TGTGCCAGCAGCCGGGGGCAGGGGCCGAACTATGGCTACACCTTC. Translated: CASSRGQGPNYGYTF.

The V and J genes are TRBV9 and TRBJ1-6; 9 nucleotides align to TRBD1. This CDR3 has 15 residues. V dropped 0 bases and J dropped 9; count of bases not matched to a gene: 4. Germline V gene lookup returns CDR1 SGDLS and CDR2 YYNGEE. The CDR3, as DNA: TGTGCCAGCAGCGTAGCTACAGGGGGCATTTCACCCCTCCACTTT. Translation gives CASSVATGGISPLHF.

This chain joins TRBV18 and TRBJ1-6, with TRBD1 identical over 9 bases. V was pared by 6 bases and J by 8 bases, with 5 bases of the junction left unmatched. In germline, CDR1 is KGHSH, CDR2 LQKENI. The CDR3 covers 14 residues. In nucleotides, the CDR3 is TGTGCCAGCTCGCTCCGGGACAGGGATTCACCCCTCCACTTT. Residues: CASSLRDRDSPLHF.

The chain recombines TRBV7-8 with TRBJ2-3, with D tentatively TRBD2 (5 bases). Per the germline V gene, CDR1 is SGHVS and CDR2 is FQNEAQ. This CDR3 has 15 amino acids. Trimming pared 1 base from V and 2 bases from J, leaving 10 bases between. The CDR3 here is CASSLDYDYTDTQYF. The CDR3, as DNA: TGTGCCAGCAGCTTAGACTACGACTACACAGATACGCAGTATTTT.

The gene calls are TRBV29-1 and TRBJ1-1; D is uncertain. Per the germline V gene, CDR1 is SQVTM and CDR2 is ANQGSEA. The CDR3 loop spans 12 amino acids. Between the trimmed V and J ends, which lost 5 bases and 1 base, there was a span of 8 bases. CDR3 coding DNA: TGCAGCGTTAGCCAAACGAACACTGAAGCTTTCTTT. Encoded protein: CSVSQTNTEAFF.

The chain employs TRBV20-1 and TRBJ1-1; D is undetermined. Germline CDR1 is DFQATT and CDR2 is SNEGSKA (reference sequence). V lost 0 bases to trimming and J lost 5 bases, with 1 base between them. The length of the CDR3 is 10 residues. The CDR3 loop reads CSARETEAFF. The DNA of the CDR3 is TGCAGTGCTAGAGAAACTGAAGCTTTCTTT.